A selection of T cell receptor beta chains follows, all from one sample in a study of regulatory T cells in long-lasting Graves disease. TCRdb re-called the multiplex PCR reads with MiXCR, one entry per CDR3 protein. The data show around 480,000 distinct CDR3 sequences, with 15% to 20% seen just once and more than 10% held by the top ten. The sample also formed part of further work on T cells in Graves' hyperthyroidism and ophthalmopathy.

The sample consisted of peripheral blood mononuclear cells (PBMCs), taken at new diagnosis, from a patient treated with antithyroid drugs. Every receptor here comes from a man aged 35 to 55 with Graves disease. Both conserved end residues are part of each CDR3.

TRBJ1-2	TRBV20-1	CSATSGQGGPYGYTF
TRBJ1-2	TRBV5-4	CASSSRDSLRGYTF
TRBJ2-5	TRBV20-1	CSARDLRVQETQYF
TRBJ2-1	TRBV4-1	CASSPGTGGFDEQFF
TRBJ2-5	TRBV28	CASSFRREGLETQYF
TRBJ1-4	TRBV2	CASSAQGRGSTNEKLFF
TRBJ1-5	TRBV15	CATSISGQNQPQHF
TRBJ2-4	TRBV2	CASSERTGKNIQYF
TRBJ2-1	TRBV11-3	CASSLRQVFYNEQFF
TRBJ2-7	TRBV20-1	CSARDWARLASTYEQYF
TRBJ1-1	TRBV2	CASSAQTPEAFF
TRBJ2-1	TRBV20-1	CSASVGTQNEQFF
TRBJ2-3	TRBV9	CASSVSGGRVDTQYF
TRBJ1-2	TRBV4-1	CASSQDVNRWGYGYTF
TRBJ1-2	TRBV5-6	CASSSVGQPYSIHGYTF
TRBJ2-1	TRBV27	CASTSSLHNEQFF
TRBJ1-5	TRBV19	CATTPATGVNQPQHF
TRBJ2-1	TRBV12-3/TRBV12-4	CASSFWLAGGGSEQFF
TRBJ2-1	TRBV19	CATHSGYSYNEQFF
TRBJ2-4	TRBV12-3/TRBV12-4	CASSLIAGGPAIQYF
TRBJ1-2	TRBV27	CASSDNRDRYYGYTF
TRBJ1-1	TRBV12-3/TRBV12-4	CASTRTQLNTEAFF
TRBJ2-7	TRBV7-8	CASSQSGGHVAYEQYF
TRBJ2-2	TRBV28	CASSAPGNTGELFF
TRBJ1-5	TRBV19	CASSIARGAASNQPQHF
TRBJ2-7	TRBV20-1	CSAAGTSGSFGEQYF
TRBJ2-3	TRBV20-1	CSASRLAETDTQYF
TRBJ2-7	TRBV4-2	CASSQEGGKSLEQYF
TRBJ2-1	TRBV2	CASKGPKKFF
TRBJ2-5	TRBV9	CASSSTTGPQETQYF
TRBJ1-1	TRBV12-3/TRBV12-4	CASRIAGGWGTEAFF
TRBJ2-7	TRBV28	CASSSPGQGANEQYF
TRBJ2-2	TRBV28	CASSGQGRMSDTGELFF
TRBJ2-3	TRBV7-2	CASSLRRADTQYF
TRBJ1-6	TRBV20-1	CSAQGAANSPLHF
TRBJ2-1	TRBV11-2	CASSRGRVSYNEQFF
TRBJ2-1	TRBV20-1	CSAIRSSDRSYNEQFF
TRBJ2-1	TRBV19	CASKATGILSYNEQFF
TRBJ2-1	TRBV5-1	CASSLSMRASYNEQFF
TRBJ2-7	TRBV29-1	CSVEGGLGGGFEQYF
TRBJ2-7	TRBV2	CASRGGLADYYEQYF
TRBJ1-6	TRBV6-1	CASSLGISPLHF
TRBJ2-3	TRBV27	CASRGRWSGTDTQYF
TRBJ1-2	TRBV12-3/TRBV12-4	CASSWQVLYGYTF
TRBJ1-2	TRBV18	CASSKDRGPGGYTF
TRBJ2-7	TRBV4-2	CASSQGGMGRLYEQYF
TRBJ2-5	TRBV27	CASSLWPQETQYF
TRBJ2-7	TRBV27	CASSRNTEQYF